The source of this T cell receptor (beta chain) is a study of blood T cell repertoires in COVID-19. This CDR3 contains 14 residues. Per germline, CDR1 LNHDA and CDR2 SQIVND (reference sequence). V shed 0 bases and J shed 7 bases, with 12 bases lying between them. Method: immunoSEQ multiplex PCR; TCRdb's copy keeps in-frame clones and lacks some. The sample has about 400,000 clones; 80% to 90% are singletons. Specimen: peripheral blood. The chain employs TRBV19 and TRBJ1-2, with a tentative D call TRBD1 (6 bases). The receptor was isolated from a woman between 55 and 75 years old with COVID-19, enrolled during active disease. As DNA, the CDR3 is TGTGCCAGTAGTATAGATGCAGGGGTGCGTGGCTACACCTTC. Translating it yields CASSIDAGVRGYTF.